These 27 T cell receptor beta chains were sequenced from one sample in a study of post-analysis software for immune sequencing data. General study results and limits: Compared with controls, patients had more of about five TRBV segments, including TRBV5-6, TRBV5-1 and TRBV20-1.

The library was made from cDNA and included unique molecular identifiers. TCRdb called the PCR reads again in MiXCR, with one record for every CDR3 protein. Here the sample spans 150,000 to 200,000 distinct CDR3 sequences, 25% to 35% being singletons. These receptors are not linked to any known antigen. Source material: blood. The receptors originated from a girl between 10 and 17 years old with multiple sclerosis.

Of note for this clonotype: This sequence may be a read error, since a much larger clone differs from it by one base. This chain uses TRBV27 with TRBJ2-1; 8 positions agree with TRBD2. The CDR3 contains 13 residues. CDR1 is MNHEY, CDR2 SMNVEV, per germline (reference sequence). DNA of the CDR3: TGTGCCGGCAGTTTAGTACTAGCGGACTATCAGTTCTTC. Protein product: CAGSLVLADYQFF.

This clonotype was found many times. Here the CDR3 DNA reads TGTGCCAGCAGCCGAATGGGACAGGGGAGGACTAACGGCTACACCTTC. It is translated as CASSRMGQGRTNGYTF. The chain combines TRBV7-9 with TRBJ1-2; 10 bases agree with TRBD1. Germline V gene sequence: CDR1 SEHNR, CDR2 FQNEAQ (reference sequence). The CDR3 loop spans 16 amino acids. V lost 5 bases and J lost 8; bases outside the gene matches: 14.

The chain combines TRBV10-3 with TRBJ2-2; a weak D match, TRBD2 (6 bases). The CDR3 extends over 15 amino acids. Between the trimmed V and J ends, which lost 4 bases and 1 base, there was a span of 10 bases. Germline assignment: CDR1 ENHRY and CDR2 SYGVKD. Here the CDR3 reads CAISGGLQNTGELFF. CDR3 nucleotide sequence: TGTGCCATCAGTGGGGGACTGCAGAACACCGGGGAGCTGTTTTTT.

This sequence joins TRBV3-1 and TRBJ2-4; the match to TRBD1 covers 8 bases. The J call is uncertain, as TRBJ2-7 better fits the DNA end. The CDR3 totals 15 residues. Germline V lookup: CDR1 LGHDT, CDR2 YNNKEL (reference sequence). CDR3 sequence: CASSAGGWGSYEQYF. The DNA for the CDR3 is TGTGCCAGCAGCGCAGGGGGCTGGGGCTCCTACGAGCAGTACTTC.

This chain joins TRBV7-9 and TRBJ2-1; 7 bases fit TRBD1. Germline CDR1 SEHNR, CDR2 FQNEAQ (reference sequence). V shed 8 bases and J 7 bases; nucleotides not matched to a gene: 5. This CDR3 region has 12 residues. The CDR3 reads CASETGLNEQFF. The CDR3 DNA is TGTGCCAGCGAGACAGGGTTGAATGAGCAGTTCTTC.

The chain recombines TRBV4-1 with TRBJ2-1; maybe TRBD1 (6 bases). Deletions cut 3 bases from V and 6 bases from J, with 18 bases between. The CDR3 runs to 16 residues. Germline V gene sequence: CDR1 MGHRA, CDR2 YSYEKL. For the CDR3, the DNA is TGCGCCAGCAGCCACCTTAGGGGCTTAGGGGGCAATGAGCAGTTCTTC. This sequence encodes CASSHLRGLGGNEQFF.

The chain employs TRBV11-2 and TRBJ2-1, with D possibly matching TRBD2 (7 bases). V was pared by 5 bases and J by 9 bases, with 17 bases between. This CDR3 region has 14 residues. The germline V gene encodes CDR1 SGHAT and CDR2 FQNNGV. DNA for the CDR3: TGTGCCAGCAGCCAGTTTAGGGGGGGCGGTGAGCAGTTCTTC. Its protein is CASSQFRGGGEQFF. Full variable domain (rest looked up from reference TRBV11-2 and TRBJ2-1): EAGVAQSPRYKIIEKRQSVAFWCNPISGHATLYWYQQILGQGPKLLIQFQNNGVVDDSQLPKDRFSAERLKGVDSTLKIQPAKLEDSAVYLCASSQFRGGGEQFFGPGTRLTVL.

In this sample, this clonotype turned up many times. The rearrangement links TRBV5-1 to TRBJ2-3; 12 nucleotides align to TRBD2. Unmatched junction bases numbered 5, after V lost 4 bases and J lost 2 bases. The CDR3 runs 16 residues. Germline assignment: CDR1 SGHRS and CDR2 YFSETQ. CDR3 amino acids: CASSPGLAGVTDTQYF. The DNA of the CDR3 is TGCGCCAGCAGCCCGGGACTAGCGGGCGTCACAGATACGCAGTATTTT.

The V gene is TRBV4-1, the J gene TRBJ2-3, with 11 bases that match TRBD2. The CDR3 loop spans 18 amino acids. V lost 0 bases to trimming and J lost 3 bases; unmatched junction nucleotides: 8. In germline, CDR1 is MGHRA, CDR2 YSYEKL. The CDR3 reads CASSQDPLAGGGTDTQYF. For the CDR3, the DNA is TGCGCCAGCAGCCAAGACCCTCTAGCGGGAGGAGGTACAGATACGCAGTATTTT.

This clonotype showed up many times. V usage is TRBV29-1 and J usage is TRBJ2-5, with D possibly being TRBD2 (5 bases). Germline loops: CDR1 SQVTM, CDR2 ANQGSEA. V gave up 3 bases and J gave up 7 bases, with 27 bases separating them. CDR3 length: 17 residues. In DNA, the CDR3 is TGCAGCGTTGAGCCAAGCGGCGAATACAAGCGAAAGGCGACCCAGTACTTC. Amino acids: CSVEPSGEYKRKATQYF.

Ten or more counts support this clonotype. J is TRBJ2-1 and V is TRBV5-1; 10 bases are shared with TRBD1. Germline CDR1 reads SGHRS; CDR2 reads YFSETQ. The V segment lost 4 bases and the J segment 6 bases; nucleotides outside the gene matches: 1. This CDR3 has 13 residues. CDR3 amino acids: CASSRDRGNEQFF. The CDR3 DNA follows: TGCGCCAGCAGCAGGGACAGGGGCAATGAGCAGTTCTTC.

This clonotype was found many times. This sequence joins TRBV11-2 and TRBJ2-5, with TRBD2 matching over 8 bases. CDR1 and CDR2 (germline): SGHAT, FQNNGV. The junction had 6 bases not matched to a gene; V was cut back by 4 bases and J by 5 bases. The CDR3 loop spans 14 amino acids. CDR3 sequence (DNA): TGTGCCAGCAGCTCCTCGGGACTAGTGGAGACCCAGTACTTC. Translating gives CASSSSGLVETQYF.

V usage is TRBV7-9 and J usage is TRBJ1-5, with unresolved D. The V and J ends lost 5 bases and 9 bases respectively, with 8 bases between them. Germline-derived CDR1 and CDR2 are SEHNR and FQNEAQ (reference sequence). This CDR3 has 11 residues. CDR3 nucleotides: TGTGCCAGCAGCACCCCCCGGCCCCAGCATTTT. It specifies CASSTPRPQHF. Supplemented by reference TRBV7-9 and TRBJ1-5, the full variable domain reads DTGVSQNPRHKITKRGQNVTFRCDPISEHNRLYWYRQTLGQGPEFLTYFQNEAQLEKSRLLSDRFSAERPKGSFSTLEIQRTEQGDSAMYLCASSTPRPQHFGDGTRLSIL.

There are a few counts of this clonotype. V usage is TRBV27 and J usage is TRBJ2-7, with D perhaps assigned TRBD1 or TRBD2 (5 bases each). This CDR3 has 12 residues. V was clipped by 7 bases and J by 2 bases, with 9 bases between them. Germline CDR1 and CDR2: MNHEY and SMNVEV (reference sequence). The CDR3 sequence: CASKGDPYEQYF. Here the CDR3 DNA reads TGTGCCAGCAAAGGGGACCCCTACGAGCAGTACTTC.

As concerns this clonotype: This may be a read error, as it is one base from a much larger clone. The chain uses TRBV12-3 or TRBV12-4 and TRBJ2-6, with TRBD2 as a possible D gene (7 bases). The CDR3 runs to 16 residues. CDR3 DNA: TGTGCCAGCAGCCTGACAGGCCTCCGGGGGGCCAACGTCCGGACTTTC. Translation: CASSLTGLRGANVRTF.

V usage is TRBV29-1 and J usage is TRBJ1-2; D is ambiguous. Germline lookup yields CDR1 SQVTM and CDR2 ANQGSEA. Trimming stripped 6 bases from V and 3 bases from J, with 2 bases between. There are 9 residues in the CDR3. The CDR3 loop is CSVDYGYTF. CDR3 bases: TGCAGCGTAGACTATGGCTACACCTTC.

The CDR3: CSARGGQGYEQYF. The CDR3 nucleotides read TGCAGTGCTAGGGGGGGACAGGGCTACGAGCAGTACTTC. The V gene is TRBV20-1, the J gene TRBJ2-7, with 9 bases that match TRBD1. This CDR3 contains 13 residues. The germline V gene has CDR1 DFQATT and CDR2 SNEGSKA (reference sequence). Trimming took 3 bases from V and 3 from J; bases not matched to a gene: 3.

Concerning this clonotype: The conserved final phenylalanine or tryptophan is absent from the CDR3, which likely points to a read error. The V gene is TRBV2, the J gene TRBJ2-1, with 11 bases fitting TRBD2. J gave up 5 bases and V 8 bases, and 5 bases lay outside the gene matches. The length of the CDR3 is 14 residues. CDR1 and CDR2 (germline): SNHLY, FYNNEI. The CDR3 bases are TGTGCCAGCGGAGGACTAGCGGGCCACAATGAGCAGTTCTTA. This translates into CASGGLAGHNEQFL.

The chain employs TRBV6-6 and TRBJ1-5; D gene unclear. The V end lost 3 bases, the J end lost 6 bases, and 9 bases lay between the germline ends. CDR1 is MNHNY and CDR2 is SVGAGI in the germline V gene (reference sequence). The CDR3 runs 13 residues. CDR3 sequence (DNA): TGTGCCAGCAGTTATGGAGGGATTCAGCCCCAGCATTTT. Translating gives CASSYGGIQPQHF.

This clonotype occurred many times. The CDR3 loop reads CASSPDRVYEQYF. The DNA of the CDR3 is TGTGCCAGCAGCCCCGACAGGGTTTACGAGCAGTACTTC. The rearrangement uses TRBV7-2 and TRBJ2-7; 7 nucleotides match TRBD1. This CDR3 contains 13 residues. Per germline, CDR1 SGHTA and CDR2 FQGNSA. The V gene end was trimmed by 5 bases and the J gene end by 4 bases; junction bases not matched to a gene: 5.

This clonotype was counted only a few times. This chain links TRBV20-1 with TRBJ1-3, with 9 bases matching TRBD1. This CDR3 comprises 14 residues. Looked up from germline, CDR1 is DFQATT and CDR2 is SNEGSKA (reference sequence). V trimming: 6 bases; J trimming: 2 bases; junction bases outside the gene matches: 5. The CDR3 region is CSALQGATGNTIYF. The CDR3 coding sequence is TGCAGTGCCCTACAGGGGGCCACTGGAAACACCATATATTTT.

The chain recombines TRBV9 with TRBJ2-1; possible D gene TRBD2, 6 bases. Between the trimmed V and J ends, which lost 3 bases and 7 bases, there was a span of 17 bases. Germline V gene lookup returns CDR1 SGDLS and CDR2 YYNGEE. The CDR3 extends over 15 amino acids. CDR3 DNA: TGTGCCAGCAGCGAAGGAGGGGTACTGACGAATGAGCAGTTCTTC. This gives the protein CASSEGGVLTNEQFF.

For this clonotype: Relative to the germline gene, one junction end is altered; a read error may explain this. The chain joins TRBV3-1 to TRBJ2-5; 8 bases align to TRBD2. The CDR3 is 15 amino acids. Per germline, CDR1 LGHDT and CDR2 YNNKEL (reference sequence). The CDR3 here is CAGSPTSGSSETQYF. The DNA for the CDR3 is TGTGCCGGCAGCCCAACTAGCGGAAGTTCAGAGACCCAGTACTTC.

This clonotype was recorded many times. V gene TRBV27 combines with J gene TRBJ2-7; D may be TRBD2 (7 bases). Germline V gene data show CDR1 as MNHEY and CDR2 as SMNVEV (reference sequence). With 6 bases removed from V and 3 bases from J, the gap between germline ends came to 18 bases. The CDR3 spans 15 residues. The CDR3 DNA reads TGTGCCAGCAGCGAACAGGGAGGGGTCTTCTACGAGCAGTACTTC. Protein: CASSEQGGVFYEQYF.

The CDR3 coding sequence is TGTGCCAGCAGTGAAGGAGAGCAGCCCTACGAGCAGTACTTC. Its protein product is CASSEGEQPYEQYF. The chain employs TRBV2 and TRBJ2-7; D remains unclear. Germline CDR1 SNHLY, CDR2 FYNNEI. Deletions cut 1 base from V and 2 bases from J, with 9 bases between. The CDR3 loop spans 14 amino acids.

The V gene is TRBV6-6, the J gene TRBJ1-1, with a weak D call TRBD1 (6 bases). V gave up 6 bases and J gave up 1 base, with 12 bases separating them. The CDR3 extends over 14 amino acids. Germline-derived CDR1 and CDR2 are MNHNY and SVGAGI (reference sequence). CDR3 nucleotide sequence: TGTGCCAGCAGGCTCCTAGGGGGGAACACTGAAGCTTTCTTT. It encodes CASRLLGGNTEAFF.

This clonotype was observed many times. The chain employs TRBV29-1 and TRBJ1-2; 8 nucleotides match TRBD1. This CDR3 has 16 amino acids. Unmatched junction bases numbered 15, after V lost 4 bases and J lost 5 bases. Germline values: CDR1 SQVTM, CDR2 ANQGSEA. CDR3 DNA: TGCAGCGTTGGACCATATGACAGGGGACCTCCTTATGGCTACACCTTC. The encoded protein is CSVGPYDRGPPYGYTF.